This passage covers 23 T cell receptor beta chains from one sample sequenced in a study of T cell changes during pregnancy in multiple sclerosis. TCRdb keeps only in-frame clones here, not all; method: immunoSEQ multiplex PCR. The sample holds 42,000 or so clones, 94% seen once. The sample in question was CD4+ T cells from peripheral blood mononuclear cells, obtained after pregnancy. The receptors derive from a female donor with multiple sclerosis, enrolled in a pregnancy study.

This clone appeared once. The chain is built from TRBV5-8 and TRBJ2-2, with D possibly TRBD1 on 6 matching bases. The length of the CDR3 is 14 residues. The germline gives CDR1 SGHTS, CDR2 YDEGEE. Trimming took off 8 bases at V and 7 bases at J, with 18 bases between the two ends. The CDR3 is CASTTGHRSGELFF. In DNA form, the CDR3 reads TGTGCCAGTACCACGGGACACCGAAGCGGGGAGCTGTTTTTT.

The count of this clone is one. The chain employs TRBV2 and TRBJ2-5; 11 bases match TRBD1. This CDR3 spans 15 amino acids. The germline V gene has CDR1 SNHLY and CDR2 FYNNEI. V was pared by 8 bases and J by 3 bases, with 8 bases of the junction left unmatched. CDR3 sequence: CASGTGGGSEETQYF. Here the CDR3 DNA reads TGTGCCAGCGGGACAGGGGGGGGATCTGAAGAGACCCAGTACTTC.

The chain combines TRBV11-2 with TRBJ2-2; 8 positions agree with TRBD1. The CDR3 has 13 residues. CDR1 is SGHAT, CDR2 FQNNGV, per germline. V lost 5 bases to trimming and J lost 8 bases; unmatched junction nucleotides: 4. CDR3 sequence reads: CASSPTGGGELFF. In nucleotides, the CDR3 is TGTGCCAGCAGCCCCACAGGGGGAGGGGAGCTGTTTTTT.

The chain combines TRBV9 with TRBJ2-7; D is ambiguous. V dropped 3 bases and J dropped 2 bases, with 9 bases sitting between them. Germline V gives CDR1 SGDLS, CDR2 YYNGEE. This CDR3 contains 13 residues. As DNA, the CDR3 is TGTGCCAGCAGCGGACAAAGACCCTACGAGCAGTACTTC. Translating gives CASSGQRPYEQYF.

CDR3 nucleotides: TGTGCCACCAGCATCCGGGACCAAGAGACCCAGTACTTC. This encodes CATSIRDQETQYF. The V and J genes are TRBV15 and TRBJ2-5; the D is unclear. CDR1 and CDR2 (germline): LNHNV, YYDKDF (reference sequence). The CDR3 length is 13 residues. V was shortened by 4 bases and J by 0 bases, with 6 bases between the two germline ends.

The rearrangement links TRBV5-1 to TRBJ1-2; D may be TRBD1 (5 bases). The CDR3 runs to 12 residues. Per the germline V gene, CDR1 is SGHRS and CDR2 is YFSETQ. The ends were cut back, 4 bases at V and 6 bases at J, with 10 bases in the middle. Here the CDR3 reads CASSPGHDGYTF. For the CDR3, the DNA is TGCGCCAGCAGCCCCGGACACGATGGCTACACCTTC.

The genes are TRBV9 and TRBJ2-2; 7 positions match TRBD2. This CDR3 region has 17 residues. V lost 0 bases, J lost 4 bases, and 9 bases stayed unmatched. Germline V CDR1 and CDR2: SGDLS, YYNGEE. Written as DNA, the CDR3 is TGTGCCAGCAGCGTAGAAGCGGGGAGGCGCCGCACCGGGGAGCTGTTTTTT. Protein sequence: CASSVEAGRRRTGELFF.

The V and J genes are TRBV5-1 and TRBJ2-5; 9 nucleotides align to TRBD2. There are 16 residues in the CDR3. V shed 0 bases, J shed 2 bases, and the junction held 5 bases outside the gene matches. Germline V gene data show CDR1 as SGHRS and CDR2 as YFSETQ. The CDR3 loop is CASSLGLAVAQETQYF. The CDR3 coding sequence is TGCGCCAGCAGCTTGGGACTAGCGGTTGCTCAAGAGACCCAGTACTTC.

The V call is TRBV19, the J call TRBJ2-3; TRBD1 matches at 7 bases. The V gene's germline CDR1 is LNHDA and CDR2 SQIVND (reference sequence). V was clipped by 3 bases and J by 3 bases; unmatched bases: 3. This CDR3 comprises 14 residues. CDR3 in DNA: TGTGCCAGTAGTATGGACAGGTCTACAGATACGCAGTATTTT. Translated, it gives CASSMDRSTDTQYF.

The CDR3 loop reads CASSSTPGQPQHF. CDR3 sequence (DNA): TGTGCCAGCAGTTCGACTCCCGGTCAGCCCCAGCATTTT. V is TRBV7-3 and J is TRBJ1-5; D not resolved. The CDR3 extends over 13 amino acids. In germline, CDR1 is SGHTA, CDR2 FQGTGA. V gave up 6 bases and J gave up 6 bases, with 12 bases separating them.

V and J are TRBV29-1 and TRBJ1-2, with D unclear. Per germline, CDR1 SQVTM and CDR2 ANQGSEA. Between the trimmed V and J ends, which lost 3 bases and 4 bases, there was a span of 3 bases. This CDR3 is built from 10 residues. The CDR3 protein is CSVDSYGYTF. CDR3 sequence (DNA): TGCAGCGTTGACAGCTATGGCTACACCTTC.

The CDR3 DNA sequence: TGTGCCAGCAGCTCCCCCGGGTCGGCCTACGAGCAGTACTTC. Protein: CASSSPGSAYEQYF. This chain links TRBV7-2 with TRBJ2-7, with D unresolved. Germline CDR1 and CDR2: SGHTA and FQGNSA. V lost 4 bases to trimming and J lost 2 bases, with 12 bases between them. The CDR3 has 14 residues.

For this clone: Other DNA sequences in the sample encode the same CDR3. The chain employs TRBV5-1 and TRBJ2-3, with 10 bases lining up with TRBD2. CDR3 length: 15 amino acids. After removal of 1 base from V and 6 bases from J, the junction contained 5 bases not matched to a gene. Germline CDR1 reads SGHRS; CDR2 reads YFSETQ. Here the CDR3 DNA reads TGCGCCAGCAGCTTGAGCGGGGGGGCGGTGGATACGCAGTATTTT. Protein sequence: CASSLSGGAVDTQYF.

V usage is TRBV13 and J usage is TRBJ2-3; TRBD1 matches at 9 bases. The CDR3 sequence is 15 residues long. After removal of 5 bases from V and 1 base from J, the junction contained 4 bases not matched to a gene. Germline loops: CDR1 PRHDT, CDR2 FYEKMQ (reference sequence). The CDR3 nucleotides read TGTGCCAGCAGCGAAAGGACAGGGGGCACAGATACGCAGTATTTT. As protein: CASSERTGGTDTQYF.

The CDR3: CASSQDSMGRRLAYEQYF. The CDR3 coding sequence is TGCGCCAGCAGCCAAGATTCAATGGGGAGACGCCTCGCCTACGAGCAGTACTTC. The V and J genes are TRBV4-1 and TRBJ2-7; tentative D call: TRBD2 (5 bases). CDR3 length equals 18 residues. The V end lost 0 bases, the J end lost 2 bases, and 20 bases lay between the germline ends. Germline assignment: CDR1 MGHRA and CDR2 YSYEKL.

V is TRBV2 and J is TRBJ2-2; possible D gene TRBD1, 6 bases. In germline, CDR1 is SNHLY, CDR2 FYNNEI. The CDR3 contains 17 residues. Trimming stripped 0 bases from V and 6 bases from J, with 17 bases between. CDR3 bases: TGTGCCAGCAGTGAAGCGGTTAGGACAGACATCCCCGGGGAGCTGTTTTTT. Amino acids: CASSEAVRTDIPGELFF.

V and J are TRBV29-1 and TRBJ2-7; D perhaps matches TRBD1 (6 bases). The germline V gene has CDR1 SQVTM and CDR2 ANQGSEA. The CDR3 sequence is 13 residues long. With 7 bases removed from V and 2 bases from J, the gap between germline ends came to 15 bases. Written as DNA, the CDR3 is TGCAGCGCTGGGGGCCAGGGCCCCTACGAGCAGTACTTC. This encodes CSAGGQGPYEQYF.

The genes are TRBV11-2 and TRBJ2-1, with 9 bases matching TRBD2. The V gene end was trimmed by 5 bases and the J gene end by 2 bases; junction bases not matched to a gene: 10. Germline lookup yields CDR1 SGHAT and CDR2 FQNNGV. The CDR3 has 17 amino acids. DNA of the CDR3: TGTGCCAGCAGCCCCACCCCCTCTAGCGGGGCCTACAATGAGCAGTTCTTC. Translating it yields CASSPTPSSGAYNEQFF.

The chain employs TRBV10-3 and TRBJ1-2, with 7 bases matching TRBD1. Germline V CDR1 and CDR2: ENHRY, SYGVKD. V lost 4 bases to trimming and J lost 8 bases; unmatched junction nucleotides: 4. The CDR3 length is 12 residues. As DNA, the CDR3 is TGTGCCATCAGTGTACAGGGGAAGGGCTACACCTTC. This encodes CAISVQGKGYTF.

This clone was observed a single time. The gene calls are TRBV14 and TRBJ2-7; 7 bases are shared with TRBD2. The CDR3 length is 14 residues. Trimming at V came to 1 base and at J to 6 bases, leaving 6 bases not matched to a gene. Germline assignment: CDR1 SGHDN and CDR2 FVKESK. DNA for the CDR3: TGTGCCAGCAGCCAAGTGGGAGGGTTAGGCGAGCAGTACTTC. Protein product: CASSQVGGLGEQYF.

The genes are TRBV7-3 and TRBJ1-2, with D maybe TRBD1 (5 bases). The germline V gene has CDR1 SGHTA and CDR2 FQGTGA. Between the trimmed V and J ends, which lost 1 base and 8 bases, there was a span of 11 bases. This CDR3 spans 13 amino acids. CDR3 coding DNA: TGTGCCAGCAGCTTAAACGGGGGGAACGGCTACACCTTC. It encodes CASSLNGGNGYTF.

This clone was observed a single time. The V and J genes are TRBV2 and TRBJ1-4; weak D call: TRBD1 (5 bases). With 6 bases removed from V and 8 bases from J, the gap between germline ends came to 13 bases. CDR1 is SNHLY and CDR2 is FYNNEI in the germline V gene. This CDR3 region has 13 residues. This CDR3 is CASSDRTGEKLFF. The CDR3 DNA follows: TGTGCCAGCAGCGACAGAACAGGAGAAAAACTGTTTTTT.

This clone was detected once. The V and J genes are TRBV14 and TRBJ2-1; no clear D. The CDR3 runs to 14 residues. Germline V gene data show CDR1 as SGHDN and CDR2 as FVKESK. V gave up 4 bases and J gave up 1 base, with 8 bases separating them. CDR3 amino acids: CASSPLVSYNEQFF. The CDR3 coding sequence is TGTGCCAGCAGCCCGCTAGTTTCCTACAATGAGCAGTTCTTC.